This T cell receptor beta chain is drawn from a study of control samples from healthy donors and cancer patients. The sample holds one count of this clone. The assay was immunoSEQ multiplex PCR, and TCRdb's table has in-frame clones only and misses some. The data show 150,000 to 200,000 clones, approximately 94% seen once. The CDR3 covers 14 residues. In germline, CDR1 is MDHEN, CDR2 SYDVKM. Deletions cut 6 bases from V and 5 bases from J, with 16 bases between. The TCR sequence derives from a woman younger than 35 in good health. V and J are TRBV28 and TRBJ2-5; D may be TRBD2 (5 bases). The sequencing sample was made of blood. CDR3 region: CASSSLEGGETQYF. In nucleotides, the CDR3 is TGTGCCAGCAGCTCCCTTGAAGGAGGTGAGACCCAGTACTTC.